Below, 4 T cell receptor beta chains from the same sample are listed, as sequenced in a study of T cell repertoires in cytomegalovirus infection. Each CDR3 protein is one row after TCRdb ran MiXCR on the reads. Here the sample spans some 200,000 distinct CDR3 sequences, 15% to 20% being singletons. Specimen: PBMCs. The receptors derive from a human donor in good health (CMV status not recorded). Some clones in this sample may be carry-over from other donors' samples.

This clonotype was seen many times. The rearrangement links TRBV7-6 to TRBJ1-4; D is uncertain. Per the germline V gene, CDR1 is SGHVS and CDR2 is FNYEAQ. This CDR3 has 17 residues. V gave up 1 base and J gave up 7 bases, with 19 bases separating them. The CDR3 here is CASSLDLAALGGEKLFF. DNA for the CDR3: TGTGCCAGCAGCTTAGATCTAGCGGCGCTTGGTGGTGAAAAACTGTTTTTT.

In regard to this clonotype: A read error may produce the germline difference seen at one junction end. CDR3 protein: CASSRPGTASYNERFF. The CDR3 DNA is TGTGCCAGCAGTAGACCCGGGACAGCCTCCTACAATGAGCGGTTCTTC. This rearrangement joins TRBV27 to TRBJ2-1, with TRBD1 matching 7 bases. The CDR3 consists of 16 residues. CDR1 is MNHEY, CDR2 SMNVEV, per germline (reference sequence).

The sample holds a few counts of this clonotype. J is TRBJ1-6 and V is TRBV25-1; D call uncertain. Germline CDR1 and CDR2: MGHDK and SYGVNS. The length of the CDR3 is 12 residues. V lost 4 bases and J lost 9, with 7 bases in between. CDR3 coding DNA: TGTGCCAGCAGTGCGGAGGTTTCACCCCTCCACTTT. This codes for CASSAEVSPLHF.

This clonotype was recorded at least ten times. This chain joins TRBV7-2 and TRBJ2-1; TRBD1 agrees at 11 bases. Germline loops: CDR1 SGHTA, CDR2 FQGNSA. The CDR3 extends over 16 amino acids. V shed 5 bases, J shed 3 bases, and the junction held 6 bases outside the gene matches. DNA of the CDR3: TGTGCCAGCAGCGTACGAGGGACAGGGGGCTACAATGAGCAGTTCTTC. It encodes CASSVRGTGGYNEQFF.